This T cell receptor (beta chain) is drawn from a study of T cell changes during pregnancy in multiple sclerosis. Profiling relied on immunoSEQ multiplex PCR, and the TCRdb table lists in-frame clones only, not all of them. The profile shows roughly 72,000 clones, roughly 90% of them singletons. The V gene's germline CDR1 is SEHNR and CDR2 FQNEAQ (reference sequence). Trimming took 6 bases from V and 3 from J, leaving 18 bases between them. The CDR3 loop spans 16 amino acids. There are a few counts of this clone. This sequence joins TRBV7-9 and TRBJ1-5; weak D call: TRBD1 (5 bases). This sequence was found in a female donor in good health, enrolled as a control in a pregnancy study. The sample in question was peripheral blood, obtained in the first trimester of pregnancy. The CDR3 sequence is CASRSSGGGPNQPQHF. CDR3 coding DNA: TGTGCCAGCAGATCCTCGGGGGGGGGACCCAATCAGCCCCAGCATTTT.